This T cell receptor beta chain was documented in a study of response to subunit inactivated influenza vaccine. TCRdb called the RT-PCR reads again in MiXCR, with one record for every CDR3 protein. The sample lists about half a million distinct CDR3 sequences, approximately 11% occurring once. This clonotype was detected only a few times. Its target is not known. Germline values: CDR1 SGHTA, CDR2 FQGNSA. Trimming cost V 4 bases and J 1 base, with 10 bases left between them. The CDR3 has 14 residues. Study-wide results and caveats: It was suggested by the authors that few new T cells are recruited by each seasonal influenza vaccination.

This clonotype was obtained from a middle-aged man who received an inactivated influenza vaccine. The sample here was PBMCs from blood, taken 45 days after vaccination. This chain uses TRBV7-2 with TRBJ1-1; no clear D gene. The CDR3 coding sequence is TGTGCCAGCAGCTCGACGGCCGGGAACACTGAAGCTTTCTTT. This gives the protein CASSSTAGNTEAFF.